The 20 T cell receptor beta chains below were found in one sample sequenced in a study of technical replicates of blood from a few donors. The repertoire was sequenced with immunoSEQ multiplex PCR; TCRdb's copy has only in-frame clones and lacks some. The sample shows about 69,000 clones, around 90% of them seen only once. Sequenced material: PBMCs. These TCRs come from a human donor in good health. Some clones in this sample may be carry-over from other donors' samples.

The rearrangement uses TRBV19 and TRBJ2-1; a possible D gene is TRBD2 (6 bases). CDR1 and CDR2 from the germline V gene are LNHDA and SQIVND (reference sequence). Trimming removed 1 base from V and 3 bases from J, with 7 bases in between. The CDR3 runs 14 residues. The CDR3 DNA follows: TGTGCCAGTAGTATAGTGGGGGGCTACAATGAGCAGTTCTTC. Protein: CASSIVGGYNEQFF.

The chain couples TRBV9 to TRBJ1-2, with D maybe TRBD1 (5 bases). V lost 4 bases to trimming and J lost 7 bases, with 17 bases between them. Germline V gene lookup returns CDR1 SGDLS and CDR2 YYNGEE. CDR3 length equals 14 residues. The CDR3 region is CASSLGGAGGGYTF. Here the CDR3 DNA reads TGTGCCAGCAGCCTTGGAGGGGCGGGTGGTGGCTACACCTTC.

Here the CDR3 reads CASSLETSGYNEQFF. The DNA of the CDR3 is TGTGCCAGCAGTTTGGAAACTAGCGGTTACAATGAGCAGTTCTTC. V usage is TRBV27 and J usage is TRBJ2-1; 8 bases line up with TRBD2. This CDR3 comprises 15 residues. The J segment lost 4 bases and the V segment lost 3 bases, leaving 5 bases of the junction unmatched. Germline V gives CDR1 MNHEY, CDR2 SMNVEV (reference sequence).

The chain is built from TRBV7-2 and TRBJ1-2; tentative D call: TRBD1 (5 bases). This CDR3 region has 14 residues. The germline V gene encodes CDR1 SGHTA and CDR2 FQGNSA. V gave up 1 base and J gave up 4 bases, with 10 bases separating them. For the CDR3, the DNA is TGTGCCAGCAGCTTAGGGCAGGGTCTCTATGGCTACACCTTC. Protein product: CASSLGQGLYGYTF.

This clone has just one count. V is TRBV5-4 and J is TRBJ2-5, with D possibly TRBD1 on 6 matching bases. This CDR3 is 14 amino acids long. The germline V gene has CDR1 SGHNT and CDR2 YYREEE (reference sequence). Between the trimmed V and J ends, which lost 4 bases and 1 base, there was a span of 11 bases. CDR3 amino acids: CASSRGGTQETQYF. The CDR3 nucleotides are TGTGCCAGCAGCCGAGGGGGAACCCAAGAGACCCAGTACTTC.

The chain employs TRBV5-8 and TRBJ2-2, with 13 bases lining up with TRBD2. This CDR3 is 18 amino acids long. Germline assignment: CDR1 SGHTS and CDR2 YDEGEE. V was pared by 4 bases and J by 3 bases, with 9 bases of the junction left unmatched. CDR3 sequence reads: CASSKGLAGIVDTGELFF. The DNA of the CDR3 is TGTGCCAGCAGCAAGGGACTAGCGGGAATAGTGGACACCGGGGAGCTGTTTTTT.

CDR3 in DNA: TGCGCCTCCAAAACAGGGGATTCTAACTATGGCTACACCTTC. Translating gives CASKTGDSNYGYTF. V usage is TRBV10-2 and J usage is TRBJ1-2, with 7 positions matching TRBD1. With 11 bases clipped from V and 0 bases from J, the junction kept 9 bases outside the gene matches. Germline assignment: CDR1 WSHSY and CDR2 SAAADI. There are 14 residues in the CDR3.

The chain joins TRBV2 to TRBJ2-1; D is unclear. Germline V lookup: CDR1 SNHLY, CDR2 FYNNEI. V lost 3 bases, J lost 0 bases, and 12 bases lay in between. The CDR3 spans 16 residues. The CDR3 DNA reads TGTGCCAGCAGTGAGTCGGTCCTTCACTCCTACAATGAGCAGTTCTTC. This translates into CASSESVLHSYNEQFF.

This chain joins TRBV9 and TRBJ2-3, with TRBD1 identical over 8 bases. With V trimmed by 3 bases and J by 1 base, 4 bases remained unmatched. Looked up from germline, CDR1 is SGDLS and CDR2 is YYNGEE. The CDR3 runs 15 residues. The CDR3 protein is CASSGQGLGTDTQYF. CDR3 bases: TGTGCCAGCAGCGGACAGGGGTTAGGCACAGATACGCAGTATTTT. The full variable domain, rest sourced from reference TRBV9 and TRBJ2-3, is DSGVTQTPKHLITATGQRVTLRCSPRSGDLSVYWYQQSLDQGLQFLIQYYNGEERAKGNILERFSAQQFPDLHSELNLSSLELGDSALYFCASSGQGLGTDTQYFGPGTRLTVL.

This chain uses TRBV6-5 with TRBJ2-7; possible D gene TRBD1, 6 bases. The CDR3 runs 14 residues. V was pared by 4 bases and J by 1 base, with 11 bases between. Germline V gives CDR1 MNHEY, CDR2 SVGAGI. This CDR3 reads CASSLLGASYEQYF. The CDR3 nucleotides are TGTGCCAGCAGTTTACTGGGGGCATCCTACGAGCAGTACTTC.

This clone showed up just a few times. The rearrangement uses TRBV13 and TRBJ1-1; D is unresolved. The CDR3 sequence is 11 residues long. The germline CDR1 and CDR2 sequences are PRHDT and FYEKMQ (reference sequence). The V and J ends lost 6 bases and 3 bases respectively, with 5 bases between them. The CDR3 loop is CASRLDTEAFF. The CDR3 DNA sequence: TGTGCCAGCAGACTAGACACTGAAGCTTTCTTT.

The CDR3: CASSPRGGRRDEQYF. CDR3 sequence (DNA): TGTGCCAGCAGCCCGAGGGGGGGGCGAAGGGACGAGCAGTACTTC. The chain employs TRBV5-6 and TRBJ2-7; a possible D gene is TRBD2 (7 bases). Deletions cut 4 bases from V and 5 bases from J, with 19 bases between. The CDR3 runs to 15 residues. The germline gives CDR1 SGHDT, CDR2 YYEEEE.

The chain employs TRBV7-9 and TRBJ2-7; 8 bases match TRBD1. CDR1 SEHNR and CDR2 FQNEAQ come from the germline V gene (reference sequence). V lost 5 bases, J lost 4 bases, and 16 bases stayed unmatched. The CDR3 spans 17 residues. The CDR3 loop is CASSLEVGSGGWYEQYF. The CDR3, as DNA: TGTGCCAGCAGCCTCGAGGTAGGGTCAGGGGGCTGGTACGAGCAGTACTTC.

J is TRBJ2-1 and V is TRBV18; TRBD2 matches at 13 bases. The CDR3 length is 16 residues. V shed 3 bases, J shed 3 bases, and the junction held 2 bases outside the gene matches. Per the germline V gene, CDR1 is KGHSH and CDR2 is LQKENI. The chain's CDR3 is CASSPGTSGNYNEQFF. CDR3 coding DNA: TGTGCCAGCTCACCCGGGACTAGCGGGAACTACAATGAGCAGTTCTTC.

This clone appeared once. V and J are TRBV29-1 and TRBJ1-2; TRBD1 aligns across 7 bases. CDR1 and CDR2 from the germline V gene are SQVTM and ANQGSEA. J lost 1 base, V lost 5 bases, and 4 bases had no gene match. CDR3 length: 13 residues. The CDR3 DNA sequence: TGCAGCGTTTCAGGGGGTTTTAACTATGGCTACACCTTC. It translates to CSVSGGFNYGYTF.

The chain employs TRBV4-2 and TRBJ2-1; 9 bases are shared with TRBD2. This CDR3 has 16 residues. Germline CDR1 is LGHNA and CDR2 is YNFKEQ. The V segment lost 0 bases and the J segment 4 bases; nucleotides outside the gene matches: 4. The CDR3 region is CASSQEPAGGYNEQFF. DNA for the CDR3: TGTGCCAGCAGCCAAGAACCCGCGGGGGGGTACAATGAGCAGTTCTTC.

This chain joins TRBV5-4 and TRBJ2-1; D call uncertain. This CDR3 is built from 11 residues. Germline V lookup: CDR1 SGHNT, CDR2 YYREEE (reference sequence). Trimming shortened V by 0 bases and J by 8 bases, and 3 bases separated the two germline ends. The CDR3 sequence: CASSLAYEQFF. The CDR3 DNA reads TGTGCCAGCAGCTTGGCGTATGAGCAGTTCTTC.

The chain uses TRBV4-3 and TRBJ2-1; 12 bases fit TRBD2. The CDR3 is made up of 18 amino acids. After removal of 2 bases from V and 3 bases from J, the junction contained 8 bases not matched to a gene. The germline V gene encodes CDR1 LGHNA and CDR2 YSLEER. CDR3 bases: TGCGCCAGCAGCCAATCTCTAGCGGGAGGGCCCCTCTACAATGAGCAGTTCTTC. Translating it yields CASSQSLAGGPLYNEQFF.

The genes are TRBV7-9 and TRBJ1-6, with 8 nucleotides matching TRBD1. Trimming took 6 bases from V and 0 from J; bases not matched to a gene: 7. Germline V lookup: CDR1 SEHNR, CDR2 FQNEAQ (reference sequence). This CDR3 has 17 residues. Here the CDR3 DNA reads TGTGCCAGCAGTCTTGGACAGGGAACCTCCTATAATTCACCCCTCCACTTT. It translates to CASSLGQGTSYNSPLHF.

The rearrangement links TRBV6-1 to TRBJ1-5; D is uncertain. V was cut by 5 bases and J by 0 bases, with 5 bases left in between. This CDR3 contains 13 residues. The germline V gene encodes CDR1 MNHNS and CDR2 SASEGT. The CDR3 here is CASSSYSNQPQHF. The CDR3 DNA follows: TGTGCCAGCAGTTCCTATAGCAATCAGCCCCAGCATTTT.